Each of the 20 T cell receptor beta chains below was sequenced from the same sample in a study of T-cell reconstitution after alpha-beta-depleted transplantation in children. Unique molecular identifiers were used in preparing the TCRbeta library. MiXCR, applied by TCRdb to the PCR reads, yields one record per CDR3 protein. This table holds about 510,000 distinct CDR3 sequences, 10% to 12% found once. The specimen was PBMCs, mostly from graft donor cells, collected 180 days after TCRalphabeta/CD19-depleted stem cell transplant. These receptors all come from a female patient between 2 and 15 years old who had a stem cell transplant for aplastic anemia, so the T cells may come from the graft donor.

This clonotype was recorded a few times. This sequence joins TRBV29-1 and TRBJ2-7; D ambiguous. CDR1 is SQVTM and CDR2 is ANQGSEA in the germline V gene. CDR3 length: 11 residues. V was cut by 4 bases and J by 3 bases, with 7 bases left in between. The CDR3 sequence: CSVVAGYEQYF. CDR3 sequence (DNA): TGCAGCGTTGTGGCCGGCTACGAGCAGTACTTC.

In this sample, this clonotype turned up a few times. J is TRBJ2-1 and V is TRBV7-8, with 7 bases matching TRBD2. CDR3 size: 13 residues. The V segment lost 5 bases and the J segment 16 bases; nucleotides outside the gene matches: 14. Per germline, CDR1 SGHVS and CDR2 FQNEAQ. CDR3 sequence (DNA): TGTGCCAGCAGCCCACCAGGACTAGTCCGAATTTTCTTC. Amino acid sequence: CASSPPGLVRIFF.

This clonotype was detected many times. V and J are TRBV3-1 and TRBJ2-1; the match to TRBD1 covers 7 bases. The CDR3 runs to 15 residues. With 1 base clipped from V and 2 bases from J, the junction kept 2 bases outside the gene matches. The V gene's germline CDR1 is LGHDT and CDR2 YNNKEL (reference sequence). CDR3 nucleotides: TGTGCCAGCAGCCAAGGACAGGGCCCCTACAATGAGCAGTTCTTC. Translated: CASSQGQGPYNEQFF.

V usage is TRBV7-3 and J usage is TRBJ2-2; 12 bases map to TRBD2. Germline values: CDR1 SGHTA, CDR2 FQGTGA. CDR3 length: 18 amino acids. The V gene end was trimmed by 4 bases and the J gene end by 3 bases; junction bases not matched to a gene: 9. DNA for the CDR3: TGTGCCAGCAGCTATCGGCTAGCGGGAGGGCCTTACACCGGGGAGCTGTTTTTT. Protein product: CASSYRLAGGPYTGELFF.

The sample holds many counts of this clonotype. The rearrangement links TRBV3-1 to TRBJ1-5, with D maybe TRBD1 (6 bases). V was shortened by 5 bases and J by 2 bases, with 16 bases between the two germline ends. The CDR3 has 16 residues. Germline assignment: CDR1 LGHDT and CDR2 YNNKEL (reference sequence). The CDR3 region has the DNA TGTGCCAGCAGCGCAACAGGGTGGAAGGGCAATCAGCCCCAGCATTTT. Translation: CASSATGWKGNQPQHF. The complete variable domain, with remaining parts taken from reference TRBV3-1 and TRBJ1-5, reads DTAVSQTPKYLVTQMGNDKSIKCEQNLGHDTMYWYKQDSKKFLKIMFSYNNKELIINETVPNRFSPKSPDKAHLNLHINSLELGDSAVYFCASSATGWKGNQPQHFGDGTRLSIL.

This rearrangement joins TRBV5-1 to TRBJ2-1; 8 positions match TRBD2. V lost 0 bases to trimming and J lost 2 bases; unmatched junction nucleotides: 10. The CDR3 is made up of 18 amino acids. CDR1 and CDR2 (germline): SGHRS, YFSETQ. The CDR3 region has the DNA TGCGCCAGCAGCTTGGCAACTAGCGGCCCTAGAACCTACAATGAGCAGTTCTTC. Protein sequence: CASSLATSGPRTYNEQFF.

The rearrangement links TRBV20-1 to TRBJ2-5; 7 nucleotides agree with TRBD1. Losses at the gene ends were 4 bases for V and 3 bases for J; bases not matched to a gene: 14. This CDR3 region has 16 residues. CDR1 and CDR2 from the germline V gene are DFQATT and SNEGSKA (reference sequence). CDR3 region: CSAKQTSDREKETQYF. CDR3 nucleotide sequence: TGCAGTGCTAAACAAACCTCTGACAGGGAGAAAGAGACCCAGTACTTC.

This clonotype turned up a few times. DNA of the CDR3: TGCAGCGCCTCAGGACAGTTCTATGGCTACACCTTC. Amino acid sequence: CSASGQFYGYTF. The genes are TRBV29-1 and TRBJ1-2, with D maybe TRBD1 (6 bases). Looked up from germline, CDR1 is SQVTM and CDR2 is ANQGSEA. V shed 7 bases and J shed 4 bases, with 13 bases lying between them. This CDR3 comprises 12 residues.

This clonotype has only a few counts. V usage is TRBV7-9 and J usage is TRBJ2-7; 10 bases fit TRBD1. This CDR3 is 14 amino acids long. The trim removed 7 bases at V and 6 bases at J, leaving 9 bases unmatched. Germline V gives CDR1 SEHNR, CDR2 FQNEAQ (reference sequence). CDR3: CASTSRQGAGEQYF. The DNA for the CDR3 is TGTGCCAGCACATCCCGACAGGGGGCTGGCGAGCAGTACTTC.

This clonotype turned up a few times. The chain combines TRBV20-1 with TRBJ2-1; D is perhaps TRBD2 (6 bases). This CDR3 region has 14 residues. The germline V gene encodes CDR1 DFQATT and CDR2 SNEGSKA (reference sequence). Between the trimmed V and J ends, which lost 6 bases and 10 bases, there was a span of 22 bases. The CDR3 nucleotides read TGCAGTGCCAGTCCGCGGGGCCCGACTCAAGAGCAGTTCTTC. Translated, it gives CSASPRGPTQEQFF.

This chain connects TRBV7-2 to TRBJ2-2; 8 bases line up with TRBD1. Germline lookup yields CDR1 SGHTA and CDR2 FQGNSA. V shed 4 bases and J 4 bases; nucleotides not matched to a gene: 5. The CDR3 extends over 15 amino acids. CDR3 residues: CASSSPRGPTGELFF. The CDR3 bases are TGTGCCAGCAGCTCCCCCAGGGGGCCCACCGGGGAGCTGTTTTTT.

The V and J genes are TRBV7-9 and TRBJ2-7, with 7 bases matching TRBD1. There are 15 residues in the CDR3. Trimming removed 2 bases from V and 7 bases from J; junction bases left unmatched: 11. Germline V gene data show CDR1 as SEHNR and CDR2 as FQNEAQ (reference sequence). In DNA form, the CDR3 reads TGTGCCAGCAGCTTATCGACAGGGTCCCGCAGGGAGCAGTACTTC. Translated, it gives CASSLSTGSRREQYF. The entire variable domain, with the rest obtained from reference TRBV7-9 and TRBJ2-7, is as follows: DTGVSQNPRHKITKRGQNVTFRCDPISEHNRLYWYRQTLGQGPEFLTYFQNEAQLEKSRLLSDRFSAERPKGSFSTLEIQRTEQGDSAMYLCASSLSTGSRREQYFGPGTRLTVT.

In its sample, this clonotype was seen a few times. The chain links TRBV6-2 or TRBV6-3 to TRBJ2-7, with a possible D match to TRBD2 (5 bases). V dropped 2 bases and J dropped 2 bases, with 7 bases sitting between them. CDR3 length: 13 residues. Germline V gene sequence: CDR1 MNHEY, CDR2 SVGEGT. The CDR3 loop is CASSYLGTYEQYV. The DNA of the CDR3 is TGTGCCAGCAGTTACCTCGGGACCTACGAGCAGTACGTC.

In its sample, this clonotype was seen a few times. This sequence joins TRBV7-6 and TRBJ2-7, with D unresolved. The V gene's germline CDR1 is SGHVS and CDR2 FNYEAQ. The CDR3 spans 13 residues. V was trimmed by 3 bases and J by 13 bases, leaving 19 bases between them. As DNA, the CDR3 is TGTGCCAGCAGCTTGACTGGAAATGGAGAGTACTACTTC. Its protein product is CASSLTGNGEYYF. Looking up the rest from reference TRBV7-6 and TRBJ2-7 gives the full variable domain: GAGVSQSPRYKVTKRGQDVALRCDPISGHVSLYWYRQALGQGPEFLTYFNYEAQQDKSGLPNDRFSAERPEGSISTLTIQRTEQRDSAMYRCASSLTGNGEYYFGPGTRLTVT.

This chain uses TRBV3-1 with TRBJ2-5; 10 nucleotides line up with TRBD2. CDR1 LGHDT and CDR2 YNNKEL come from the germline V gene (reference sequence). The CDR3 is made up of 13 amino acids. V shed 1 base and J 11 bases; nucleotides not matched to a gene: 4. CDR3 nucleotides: TGTGCCAGCAGCCAAGTAACTAGCGGGGAACAGTACTTC. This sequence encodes CASSQVTSGEQYF.

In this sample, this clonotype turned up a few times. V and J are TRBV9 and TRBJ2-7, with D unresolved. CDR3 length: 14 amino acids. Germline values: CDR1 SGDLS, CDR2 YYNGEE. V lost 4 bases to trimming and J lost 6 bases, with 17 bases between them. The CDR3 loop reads CASSPGPGASEQYV. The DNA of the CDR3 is TGTGCCAGCAGCCCCGGCCCCGGTGCAAGCGAGCAGTACGTC.

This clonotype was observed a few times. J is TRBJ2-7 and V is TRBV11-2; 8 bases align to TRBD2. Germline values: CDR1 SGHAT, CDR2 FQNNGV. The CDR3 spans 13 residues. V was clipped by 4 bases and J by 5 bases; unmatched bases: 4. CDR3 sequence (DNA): TGTGCCAGCAGCTCTCGGACTAGCAACGAGCAGTACGTC. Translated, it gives CASSSRTSNEQYV.

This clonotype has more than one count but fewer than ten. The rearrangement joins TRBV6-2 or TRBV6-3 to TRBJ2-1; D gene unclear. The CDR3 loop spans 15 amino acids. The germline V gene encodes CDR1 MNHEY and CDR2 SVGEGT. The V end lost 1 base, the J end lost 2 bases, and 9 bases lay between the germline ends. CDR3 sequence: CASSYYTPAYNEQFF. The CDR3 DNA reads TGTGCCAGCAGTTACTATACGCCGGCCTACAATGAGCAGTTCTTC.

CDR3 DNA: TGTGCCAGTAGTATGACTAGCGTGTGGACAGATACGCAGTATTTT. Translation gives CASSMTSVWTDTQYF. The V gene is TRBV19, the J gene TRBJ2-3; 8 positions agree with TRBD2. The CDR3 runs to 15 residues. CDR1 LNHDA and CDR2 SQIVND come from the germline V gene (reference sequence). V lost 3 bases, J lost 3 bases, and 5 bases stayed unmatched.

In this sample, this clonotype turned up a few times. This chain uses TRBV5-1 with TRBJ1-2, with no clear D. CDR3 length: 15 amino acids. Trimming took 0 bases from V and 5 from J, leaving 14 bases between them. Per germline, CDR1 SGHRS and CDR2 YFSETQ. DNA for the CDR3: TGCGCCAGCAGCTTGGGGCAGGCTGGGCCGTATGGCTACACCTTC. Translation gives CASSLGQAGPYGYTF.